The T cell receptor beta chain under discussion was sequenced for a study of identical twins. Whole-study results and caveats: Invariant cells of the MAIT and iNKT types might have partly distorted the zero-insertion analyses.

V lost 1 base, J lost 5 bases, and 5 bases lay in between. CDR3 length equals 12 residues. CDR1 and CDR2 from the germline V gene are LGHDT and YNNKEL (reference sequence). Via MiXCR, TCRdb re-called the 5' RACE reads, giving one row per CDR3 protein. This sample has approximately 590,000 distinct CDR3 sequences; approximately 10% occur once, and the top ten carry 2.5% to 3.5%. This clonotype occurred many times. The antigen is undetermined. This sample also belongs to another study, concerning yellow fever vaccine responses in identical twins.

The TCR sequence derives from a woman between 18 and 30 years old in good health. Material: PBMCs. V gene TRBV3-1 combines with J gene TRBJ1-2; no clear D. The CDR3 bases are TGTGCCAGCAGCCAAGGCGAGTATGGCTACACCTTC. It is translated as CASSQGEYGYTF. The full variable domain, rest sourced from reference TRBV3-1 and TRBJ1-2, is DTAVSQTPKYLVTQMGNDKSIKCEQNLGHDTMYWYKQDSKKFLKIMFSYNNKELIINETVPNRFSPKSPDKAHLNLHINSLELGDSAVYFCASSQGEYGYTFGSGTRLTVV.